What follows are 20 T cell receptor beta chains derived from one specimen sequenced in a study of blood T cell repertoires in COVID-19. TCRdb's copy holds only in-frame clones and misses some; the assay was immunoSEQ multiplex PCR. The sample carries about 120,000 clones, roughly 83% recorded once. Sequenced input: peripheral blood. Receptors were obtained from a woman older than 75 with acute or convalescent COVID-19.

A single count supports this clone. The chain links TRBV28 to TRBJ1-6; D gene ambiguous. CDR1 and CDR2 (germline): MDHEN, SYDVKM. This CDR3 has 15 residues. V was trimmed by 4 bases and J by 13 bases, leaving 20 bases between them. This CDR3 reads CASSSQRWRGTPLHF. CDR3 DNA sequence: TGTGCCAGCAGTTCCCAAAGATGGCGGGGAACCCCCCTCCACTTT.

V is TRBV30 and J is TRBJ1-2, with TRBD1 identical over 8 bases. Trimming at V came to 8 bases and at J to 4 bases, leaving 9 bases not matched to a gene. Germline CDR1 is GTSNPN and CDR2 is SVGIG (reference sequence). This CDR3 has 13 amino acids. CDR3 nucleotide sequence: TGTGCCCTCCAAGGACAGGGAGCCTATGGCTACACCTTC. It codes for CALQGQGAYGYTF.

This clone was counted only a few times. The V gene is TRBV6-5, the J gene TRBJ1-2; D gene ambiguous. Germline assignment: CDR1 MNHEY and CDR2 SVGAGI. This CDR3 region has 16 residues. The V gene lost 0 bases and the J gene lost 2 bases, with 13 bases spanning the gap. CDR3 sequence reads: CASSYSPYQENYGYTF. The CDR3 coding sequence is TGTGCCAGCAGTTACTCTCCATACCAGGAAAACTATGGCTACACCTTC.

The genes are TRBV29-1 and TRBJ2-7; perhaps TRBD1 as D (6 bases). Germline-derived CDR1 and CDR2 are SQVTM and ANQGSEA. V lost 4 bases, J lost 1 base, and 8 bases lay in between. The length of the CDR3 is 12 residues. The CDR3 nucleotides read TGCAGCGTTGGGACAGATTCCTACGAGCAGTACTTC. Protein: CSVGTDSYEQYF.

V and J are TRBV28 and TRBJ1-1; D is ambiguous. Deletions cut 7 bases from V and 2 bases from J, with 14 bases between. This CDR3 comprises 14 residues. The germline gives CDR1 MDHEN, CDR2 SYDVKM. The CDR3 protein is CASTDFGANTEAFF. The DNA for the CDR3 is TGTGCCAGCACCGACTTCGGAGCCAACACTGAAGCTTTCTTT. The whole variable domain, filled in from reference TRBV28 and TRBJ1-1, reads DVKVTQSSRYLVKRTGEKVFLECVQDMDHENMFWYRQDPGLGLRLIYFSYDVKMKEKGDIPEGYSVSREKKERFSLILESASTNQTSMYLCASTDFGANTEAFFGQGTRLTVV.

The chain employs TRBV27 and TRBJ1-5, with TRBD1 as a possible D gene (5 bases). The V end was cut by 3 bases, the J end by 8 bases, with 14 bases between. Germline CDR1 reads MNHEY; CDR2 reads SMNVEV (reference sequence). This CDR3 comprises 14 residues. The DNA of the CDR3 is TGTGCCAGCAGTTTTCACGGGGGGTACGAGCCCCAGCATTTT. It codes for CASSFHGGYEPQHF.

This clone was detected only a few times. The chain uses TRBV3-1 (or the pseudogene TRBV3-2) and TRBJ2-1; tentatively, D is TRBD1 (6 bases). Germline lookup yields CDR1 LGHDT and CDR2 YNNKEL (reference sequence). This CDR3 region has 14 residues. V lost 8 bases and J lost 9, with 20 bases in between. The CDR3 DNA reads TGTGCCAGCCGTATCGGGAACAGGGCCAGTGAGCAGTTCTTC. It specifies CASRIGNRASEQFF.

Here the CDR3 DNA reads TGTGCCAGCAGCCCCTCGTCTGGCTACACCTTC. Protein: CASSPSSGYTF. This sequence joins TRBV7-3 and TRBJ1-2, with no clear D. The CDR3 sequence is 11 residues long. V lost 5 bases and J 7 bases, leaving 8 bases between the germline ends. Per the germline V gene, CDR1 is SGHTA and CDR2 is FQGTGA.

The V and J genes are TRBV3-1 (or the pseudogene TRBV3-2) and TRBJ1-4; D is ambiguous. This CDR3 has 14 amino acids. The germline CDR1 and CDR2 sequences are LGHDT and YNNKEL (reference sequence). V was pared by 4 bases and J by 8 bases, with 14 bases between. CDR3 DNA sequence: TGTGCCAGCAGCCCCCTTTTTACCGGGGAAAAACTGTTTTTT. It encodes CASSPLFTGEKLFF.

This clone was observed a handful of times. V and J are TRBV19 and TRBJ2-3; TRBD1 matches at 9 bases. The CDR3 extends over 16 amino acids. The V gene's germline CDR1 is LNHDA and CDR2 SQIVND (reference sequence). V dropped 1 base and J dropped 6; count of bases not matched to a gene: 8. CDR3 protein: CASSIVSGQGGDTQYF. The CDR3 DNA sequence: TGTGCCAGTAGTATAGTCTCGGGACAGGGAGGGGATACGCAGTATTTT.

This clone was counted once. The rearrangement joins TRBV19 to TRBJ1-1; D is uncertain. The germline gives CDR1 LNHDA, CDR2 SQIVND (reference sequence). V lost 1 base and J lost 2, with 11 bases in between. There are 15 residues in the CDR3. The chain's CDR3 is CASSIGGVPNTEAFF. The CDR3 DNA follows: TGTGCCAGTAGTATAGGCGGGGTACCTAACACTGAAGCTTTCTTT.

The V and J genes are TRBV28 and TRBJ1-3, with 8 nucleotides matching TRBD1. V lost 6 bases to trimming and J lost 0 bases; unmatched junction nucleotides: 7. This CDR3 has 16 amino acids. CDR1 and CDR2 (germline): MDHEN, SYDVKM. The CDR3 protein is CASSLRTGSSGNTIYF. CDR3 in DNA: TGTGCCAGCAGCCTGAGGACAGGGAGCTCTGGAAACACCATATATTTT.

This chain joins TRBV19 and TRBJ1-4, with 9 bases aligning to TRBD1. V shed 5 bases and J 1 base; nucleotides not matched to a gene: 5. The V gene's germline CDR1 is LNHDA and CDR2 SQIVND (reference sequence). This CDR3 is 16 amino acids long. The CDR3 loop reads CASSRDRAVTNEKLFF. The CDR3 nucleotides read TGTGCCAGTAGTCGGGACAGGGCCGTAACTAATGAAAAACTGTTTTTT.

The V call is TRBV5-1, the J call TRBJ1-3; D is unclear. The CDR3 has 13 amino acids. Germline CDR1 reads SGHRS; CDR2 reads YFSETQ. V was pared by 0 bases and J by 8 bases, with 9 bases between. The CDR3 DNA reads TGCGCCAGCAGCTTGGCAAGCTTAGACACCATATATTTT. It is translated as CASSLASLDTIYF.

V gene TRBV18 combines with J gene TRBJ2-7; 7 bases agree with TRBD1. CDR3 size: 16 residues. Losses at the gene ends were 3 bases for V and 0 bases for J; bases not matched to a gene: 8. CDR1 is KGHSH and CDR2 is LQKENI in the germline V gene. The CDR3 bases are TGTGCCAGCTCACCTTTCTCCGACAGGGCCTCCTACGAGCAGTACTTC. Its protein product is CASSPFSDRASYEQYF.

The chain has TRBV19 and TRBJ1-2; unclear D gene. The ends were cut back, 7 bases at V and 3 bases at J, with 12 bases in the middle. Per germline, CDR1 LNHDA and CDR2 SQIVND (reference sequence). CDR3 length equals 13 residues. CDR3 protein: CASTLGGYYGYTF. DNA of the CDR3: TGTGCCAGTACCCTAGGAGGATACTATGGCTACACCTTC.

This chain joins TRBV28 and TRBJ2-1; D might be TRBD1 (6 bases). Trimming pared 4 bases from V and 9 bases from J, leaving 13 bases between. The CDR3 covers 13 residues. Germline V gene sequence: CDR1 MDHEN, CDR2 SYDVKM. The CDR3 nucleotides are TGTGCCAGCAGTTGGGTCAGGGGTACTGAGCAGTTCTTC. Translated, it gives CASSWVRGTEQFF. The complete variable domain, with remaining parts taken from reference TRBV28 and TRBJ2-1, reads DVKVTQSSRYLVKRTGEKVFLECVQDMDHENMFWYRQDPGLGLRLIYFSYDVKMKEKGDIPEGYSVSREKKERFSLILESASTNQTSMYLCASSWVRGTEQFFGPGTRLTVL.

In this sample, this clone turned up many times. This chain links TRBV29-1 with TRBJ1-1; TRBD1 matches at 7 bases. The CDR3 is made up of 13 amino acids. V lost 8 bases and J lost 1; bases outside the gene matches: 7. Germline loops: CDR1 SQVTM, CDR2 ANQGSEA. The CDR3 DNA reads TGCAGCTCGGCGACAGGGACGAACACTGAAGCTTTCTTT. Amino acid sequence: CSSATGTNTEAFF.

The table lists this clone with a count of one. For the CDR3, the DNA is TGTGCCAGCAGCTCACAGGGAGGGGAGACCCAGTACTTC. Its protein is CASSSQGGETQYF. The V and J genes are TRBV7-2 and TRBJ2-5; tentative D call: TRBD2 (7 bases). The CDR3 runs to 13 residues. V lost 4 bases and J 5 bases, leaving 11 bases between the germline ends. Germline V lookup: CDR1 SGHTA, CDR2 FQGNSA. The whole variable domain, remainder taken from reference TRBV7-2 and TRBJ2-5, is GAGVSQSPSNKVTEKGKDVELRCDPISGHTALYWYRQSLGQGLEFLIYFQGNSAPDKSGLPSDRFSAERTGGSVSTLTIQRTQQEDSAVYLCASSSQGGETQYFGPGTRLLVL.

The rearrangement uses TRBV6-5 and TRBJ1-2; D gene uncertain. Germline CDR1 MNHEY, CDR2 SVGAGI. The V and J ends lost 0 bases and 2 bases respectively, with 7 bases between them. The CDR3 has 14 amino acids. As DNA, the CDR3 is TGTGCCAGCAGTTACTCGACTCAAAACTATGGCTACACCTTC. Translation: CASSYSTQNYGYTF.